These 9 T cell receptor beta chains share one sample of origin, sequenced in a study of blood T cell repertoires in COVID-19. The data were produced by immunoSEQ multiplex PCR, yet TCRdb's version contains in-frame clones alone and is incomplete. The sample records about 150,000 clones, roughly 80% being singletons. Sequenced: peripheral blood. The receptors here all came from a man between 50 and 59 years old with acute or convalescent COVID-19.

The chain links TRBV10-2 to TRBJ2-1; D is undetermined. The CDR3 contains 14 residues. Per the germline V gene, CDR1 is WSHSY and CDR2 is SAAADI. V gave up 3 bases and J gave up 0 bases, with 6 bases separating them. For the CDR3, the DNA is TGCGCCAGCAGTGACTGGAGCTCCTACAATGAGCAGTTCTTC. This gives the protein CASSDWSSYNEQFF.

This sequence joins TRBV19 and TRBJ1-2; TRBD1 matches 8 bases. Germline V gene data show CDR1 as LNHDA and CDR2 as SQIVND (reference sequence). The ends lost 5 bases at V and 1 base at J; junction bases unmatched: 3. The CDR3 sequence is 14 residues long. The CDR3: CASSDRGLNYGYTF. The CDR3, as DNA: TGTGCCAGTAGTGACAGGGGCCTTAACTATGGCTACACCTTC.

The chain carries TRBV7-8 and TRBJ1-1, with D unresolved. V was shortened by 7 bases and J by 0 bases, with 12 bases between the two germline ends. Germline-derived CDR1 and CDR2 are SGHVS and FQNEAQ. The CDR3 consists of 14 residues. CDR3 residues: CASTRLEVNTEAFF. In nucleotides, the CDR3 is TGTGCCAGCACCCGGCTTGAGGTGAACACTGAAGCTTTCTTT.

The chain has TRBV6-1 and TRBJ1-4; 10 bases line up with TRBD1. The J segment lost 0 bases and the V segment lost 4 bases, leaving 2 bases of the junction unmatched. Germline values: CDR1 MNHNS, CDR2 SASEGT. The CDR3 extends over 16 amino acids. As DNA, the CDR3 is TGTGCCAGCAGTGGGGGACAGGGGACAACTAATGAAAAACTGTTTTTT. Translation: CASSGGQGTTNEKLFF.

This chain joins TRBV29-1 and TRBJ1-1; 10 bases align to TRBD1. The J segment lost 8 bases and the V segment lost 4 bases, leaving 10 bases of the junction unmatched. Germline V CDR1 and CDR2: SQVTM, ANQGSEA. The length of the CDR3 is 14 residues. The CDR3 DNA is TGCAGCGTTGCGTCGACTGACAGGGGGCAGGAAGCTTTCTTT. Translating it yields CSVASTDRGQEAFF.

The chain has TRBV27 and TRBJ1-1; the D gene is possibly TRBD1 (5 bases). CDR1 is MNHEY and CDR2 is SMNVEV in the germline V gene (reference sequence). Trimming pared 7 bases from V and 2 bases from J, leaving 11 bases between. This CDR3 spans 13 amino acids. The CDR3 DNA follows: TGTGCCAGCATCGGGGGTGCTAACACTGAAGCTTTCTTT. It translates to CASIGGANTEAFF.

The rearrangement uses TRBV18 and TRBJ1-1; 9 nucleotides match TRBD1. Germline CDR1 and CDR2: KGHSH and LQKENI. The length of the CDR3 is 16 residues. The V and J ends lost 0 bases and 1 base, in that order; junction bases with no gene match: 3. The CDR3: CASSPPMTGGNTEAFF. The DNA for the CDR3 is TGTGCCAGCTCACCACCGATGACAGGGGGGAACACTGAAGCTTTCTTT.

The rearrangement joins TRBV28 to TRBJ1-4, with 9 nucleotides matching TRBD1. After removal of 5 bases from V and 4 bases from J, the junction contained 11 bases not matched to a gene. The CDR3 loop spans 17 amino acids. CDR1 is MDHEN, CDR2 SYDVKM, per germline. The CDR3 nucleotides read TGTGCCAGCAGTCTCGCCGGGACAGGGAAGGGTAATGAAAAACTGTTTTTT. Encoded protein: CASSLAGTGKGNEKLFF. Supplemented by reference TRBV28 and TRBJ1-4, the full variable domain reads DVKVTQSSRYLVKRTGEKVFLECVQDMDHENMFWYRQDPGLGLRLIYFSYDVKMKEKGDIPEGYSVSREKKERFSLILESASTNQTSMYLCASSLAGTGKGNEKLFFGSGTQLSVL.

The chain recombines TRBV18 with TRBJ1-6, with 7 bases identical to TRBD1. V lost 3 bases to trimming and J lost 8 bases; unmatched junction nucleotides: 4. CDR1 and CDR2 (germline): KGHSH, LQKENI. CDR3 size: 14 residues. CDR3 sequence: CASSPNRGDSPLHF. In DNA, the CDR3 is TGTGCCAGCTCACCGAACAGGGGTGATTCACCCCTCCACTTT.